This T cell receptor (beta chain) was profiled in a study of blood T cell repertoires in COVID-19. Assay: immunoSEQ multiplex PCR; the TCRdb copy retains only in-frame clones and omits some. This repertoire shows some 130,000 clones, around 86% found once; its top ten account for about a tenth. The J segment lost 8 bases and the V segment lost 0 bases, leaving 14 bases of the junction unmatched. Germline V gene sequence: CDR1 MGHRA, CDR2 YSYEKL. The CDR3 runs 18 residues. V gene TRBV4-1 combines with J gene TRBJ2-1, with 9 bases that match TRBD2. The TCR was taken from a man at least 80 years old with acute or convalescent COVID-19. The sequenced material came from peripheral blood. This chain's CDR3 is CASSQDLGGGGAGYEQFF. For the CDR3, the DNA is TGCGCCAGCAGCCAAGATCTGGGCGGCGGGGGGGCAGGGTATGAGCAGTTCTTC.